This T cell receptor beta chain was identified in a study of T cells after yellow fever vaccination. MiXCR, applied by TCRdb to the 5' RACE reads, yields one record per CDR3 protein. The data show fewer than 400,000 distinct CDR3 sequences, with around a tenth seen just once and over 3% held by the top ten. The germline CDR1 and CDR2 sequences are LNHDA and SQIVND (reference sequence). The CDR3 sequence is 15 residues long. V lost 2 bases and J lost 2, with 12 bases in between. The chain links TRBV19 to TRBJ1-2; D unresolved. Sample: CD4+ T cells sorted from PBMCs, taken 45 days after the yellow fever booster vaccination. This TCR was sampled from a young man who received the YFV17D yellow fever vaccine. The CDR3 is CASSILHSGNYGYTF. CDR3 nucleotide sequence: TGTGCCAGTAGTATACTCCATTCGGGAAACTATGGCTACACCTTC.